The next 30 T cell receptor beta chains were all read from a single sample in a study of blood T cell repertoires in COVID-19. The repertoire was sequenced with immunoSEQ multiplex PCR; TCRdb's copy has only in-frame clones and lacks some. There are more than 150,000 clones in the sample; about nine tenths occur only once, and under 25% lies in the top ten. Sequencing was performed on peripheral blood. The origin of the receptors is a man in his 70s with active or convalescent COVID-19.

The chain employs TRBV27 and TRBJ1-2, with TRBD1 as a possible D gene (6 bases). Germline V gene lookup returns CDR1 MNHEY and CDR2 SMNVEV (reference sequence). The CDR3 runs to 15 residues. Deletions cut 1 base from V and 7 bases from J, with 16 bases between. The CDR3 bases are TGTGCCAGCAGTTTATTGGGGGCCCGGGCCGGTGGCTACACCTTC. Translated, it gives CASSLLGARAGGYTF.

This chain's CDR3 is CASSQLQPREQYF. In DNA, the CDR3 is TGTGCCAGCAGTCAACTCCAGCCCAGGGAGCAGTACTTC. The chain joins TRBV28 to TRBJ2-7; D is ambiguous. Germline V CDR1 and CDR2: MDHEN, SYDVKM. There are 13 residues in the CDR3. The germline V and J ends were trimmed by 5 bases and 7 bases, with 15 bases remaining between them.

This chain links TRBV6-1 with TRBJ1-2, with D possibly being TRBD1 (5 bases). The CDR3 has 14 residues. Germline lookup yields CDR1 MNHNS and CDR2 SASEGT. V was pared by 0 bases and J by 4 bases, with 9 bases between. The CDR3 nucleotides read TGTGCCAGCAGTGAAGCTGGGGGGACCTATGGCTACACCTTC. It translates to CASSEAGGTYGYTF.

The rearrangement uses TRBV6-5 and TRBJ1-3; D may be TRBD1 (5 bases). Trimming took 6 bases from V and 1 from J, leaving 13 bases between them. Looked up from germline, CDR1 is MNHEY and CDR2 is SVGAGI. This CDR3 is built from 15 residues. The CDR3 here is CASSQGVLSGNTIYF. The DNA of the CDR3 is TGTGCCAGCAGCCAAGGGGTTCTTTCTGGAAACACCATATATTTT.

There are a few counts of this clone. This chain joins TRBV6-1 and TRBJ2-3; 7 nucleotides agree with TRBD2. The germline gives CDR1 MNHNS, CDR2 SASEGT. The junction had 6 bases not matched to a gene; V was cut back by 1 base and J by 5 bases. The CDR3 covers 15 residues. CDR3 sequence reads: CASSEVGGRGDTQYF. The CDR3 DNA reads as TGTGCCAGCAGTGAAGTTGGCGGGAGAGGAGATACGCAGTATTTT.

The rearrangement links TRBV6-5 to TRBJ1-4; 7 nucleotides agree with TRBD1. Germline assignment: CDR1 MNHEY and CDR2 SVGAGI. Trimming removed 5 bases from V and 7 bases from J; junction bases left unmatched: 10. The CDR3 totals 15 residues. CDR3 in DNA: TGTGCCAGCAGTACCCGGGACAGAAAACGTGAAAAACTGTTTTTT. Protein product: CASSTRDRKREKLFF.

Written as DNA, the CDR3 is TGTGCCAGCAGTCAGGGGGAAAGCTTCCTCCACTTT. Its translation is CASSQGESFLHF. V is TRBV7-8 and J is TRBJ1-6, with 7 bases that match TRBD1. Germline CDR1 SGHVS, CDR2 FQNEAQ. The CDR3 is 12 amino acids. The junction had 8 bases not matched to a gene; V was cut back by 6 bases and J by 15 bases.

There are a few counts of this clone. The chain couples TRBV3-1 (or the pseudogene TRBV3-2) to TRBJ2-3, with D perhaps matching TRBD2 (7 bases). The CDR3 extends over 18 amino acids. Germline CDR1 reads LGHDT; CDR2 reads YNNKEL (reference sequence). V lost 2 bases and J 0 bases, leaving 18 bases between the germline ends. The CDR3 sequence is CASSQNLARGLSTDTQYF. CDR3 nucleotides: TGTGCCAGCAGCCAAAATCTAGCGCGGGGGCTTAGCACAGATACGCAGTATTTT.

V usage is TRBV10-3 and J usage is TRBJ2-3, with D possibly TRBD2 on 6 matching bases. This CDR3 is built from 14 residues. Between the trimmed V and J ends, which lost 6 bases and 0 bases, there was a span of 10 bases. Germline lookup yields CDR1 ENHRY and CDR2 SYGVKD. This chain's CDR3 is CAISGSGSTDTQYF. The CDR3 region has the DNA TGTGCCATCAGCGGAAGCGGGAGCACAGATACGCAGTATTTT.

This clone appeared many times. The CDR3 nucleotides read TGTGCCAGCAGTTACTCCCCCTCGGGGGGGATATACAATGAGCAGTTCTTC. Translating it yields CASSYSPSGGIYNEQFF. V gene TRBV6-2 or TRBV6-3 combines with J gene TRBJ2-1, with 8 bases aligning to TRBD2. The germline V gene has CDR1 MNHEY and CDR2 SVGEGT. The CDR3 contains 17 residues. J gave up 4 bases and V 0 bases, and 8 bases lay outside the gene matches.

This clone was counted ten times or more. The rearrangement uses TRBV2 and TRBJ2-7, with 14 bases identical to TRBD2. The CDR3 consists of 17 residues. Germline V lookup: CDR1 SNHLY, CDR2 FYNNEI. V shed 5 bases, J shed 6 bases, and the junction held 12 bases outside the gene matches. CDR3 loop: CASSYSGLAGVYSEQYF. The CDR3 DNA reads as TGTGCCAGCAGTTACTCGGGACTAGCGGGAGTGTACTCCGAGCAGTACTTC.

The chain employs TRBV7-2 and TRBJ1-1; D uncertain. The CDR3 is 17 amino acids. Trimming shortened V by 2 bases and J by 0 bases, and 16 bases separated the two germline ends. Germline-derived CDR1 and CDR2 are SGHTA and FQGNSA. The CDR3, as DNA: TGTGCCAGCAGCTTACTCCCAGCGGGGATGATGAACACTGAAGCTTTCTTT. It codes for CASSLLPAGMMNTEAFF.

V gene TRBV15 combines with J gene TRBJ1-1, with 7 nucleotides matching TRBD1. After removal of 0 bases from V and 1 base from J, the junction contained 5 bases not matched to a gene. This CDR3 is built from 16 residues. Germline lookup yields CDR1 LNHNV and CDR2 YYDKDF (reference sequence). The CDR3 loop is CATSRDSTGSNTEAFF. CDR3 coding DNA: TGTGCCACCAGCAGAGATTCGACAGGGTCGAACACTGAAGCTTTCTTT. The variable domain in full, with the rest retrieved from reference TRBV15 and TRBJ1-1, is DAMVIQNPRYQVTQFGKPVTLSCSQTLNHNVMYWYQQKSSQAPKLLFHYYDKDFNNEADTPDNFQSRRPNTSFCFLDIRSPGLGDTAMYLCATSRDSTGSNTEAFFGQGTRLTVV.

The chain links TRBV29-1 to TRBJ2-5; tentatively, D is TRBD1 (5 bases). V dropped 6 bases and J dropped 1 base, with 15 bases sitting between them. Per the germline V gene, CDR1 is SQVTM and CDR2 is ANQGSEA. The CDR3 length is 14 residues. The CDR3 DNA follows: TGCAGCGTGAGACGAAGACAGTCCCAAGAGACCCAGTACTTC. The encoded protein is CSVRRRQSQETQYF.

The chain links TRBV6-2 or TRBV6-3 to TRBJ1-2, with D perhaps TRBD1 (6 bases). Germline CDR1 reads MNHEY; CDR2 reads SVGEGT. V lost 2 bases and J lost 3, with 16 bases in between. This CDR3 spans 16 amino acids. The CDR3: CASSYPSLRGDYGYTF. The CDR3 DNA sequence: TGTGCCAGCAGTTACCCCTCCCTCAGGGGTGACTATGGCTACACCTTC.

The V call is TRBV14, the J call TRBJ2-5, with 10 bases identical to TRBD2. This CDR3 spans 15 amino acids. Germline CDR1 and CDR2: SGHDN and FVKESK. V gave up 0 bases and J gave up 3 bases; unmatched junction bases: 1. CDR3 nucleotides: TGTGCCAGCAGCCAAGATCTAGCGGGAGAAGAGACCCAGTACTTC. Encoded protein: CASSQDLAGEETQYF. The complete variable domain, with remaining parts taken from reference TRBV14 and TRBJ2-5, reads EAGVTQFPSHSVIEKGQTVTLRCDPISGHDNLYWYRRVMGKEIKFLLHFVKESKQDESGMPNNRFLAERTGGTYSTLKVQPAELEDSGVYFCASSQDLAGEETQYFGPGTRLLVL.

The genes are TRBV20-1 and TRBJ1-2; a weak D match, TRBD1 (6 bases). Germline CDR1 DFQATT, CDR2 SNEGSKA (reference sequence). The CDR3 totals 10 residues. V lost 7 bases to trimming and J lost 4 bases, with 7 bases between them. CDR3 sequence (DNA): TGCAGTGGGGGGCCCTATGGCTACACCTTC. This translates into CSGGPYGYTF.

J is TRBJ1-4 and V is TRBV4-1, with D perhaps TRBD1 (6 bases). CDR1 and CDR2 (germline): MGHRA, YSYEKL. There are 14 residues in the CDR3. Deletions cut 3 bases from V and 8 bases from J, with 13 bases between. The CDR3 region is CASSQLPGVEKLFF. For the CDR3, the DNA is TGCGCCAGCAGCCAGCTGCCAGGGGTGGAAAAACTGTTTTTT.

This chain links TRBV27 with TRBJ1-2; no clear D. Trimming cost V 1 base and J 4 bases, with 13 bases left between them. The germline V gene has CDR1 MNHEY and CDR2 SMNVEV (reference sequence). This CDR3 region has 15 residues. The CDR3 DNA is TGTGCCAGCAGTTTATTGTCGGCGGATGGCTATGGCTACACCTTC. Its protein product is CASSLLSADGYGYTF.

The count of this clone is one. The chain is built from TRBV5-1 and TRBJ2-7; D might be TRBD1 (5 bases). This CDR3 spans 12 amino acids. Trimming pared 0 bases from V and 4 bases from J, leaving 5 bases between. Germline CDR1 SGHRS, CDR2 YFSETQ. The CDR3 DNA sequence: TGCGCCAGCAGCTTGGGACAGTACGAGCAGTACTTC. It encodes CASSLGQYEQYF.

The chain couples TRBV28 to TRBJ1-5; the D gene is possibly TRBD1 (5 bases). Germline V gene sequence: CDR1 MDHEN, CDR2 SYDVKM. Trimming cost V 7 bases and J 2 bases, with 12 bases left between them. The length of the CDR3 is 14 residues. The CDR3 coding sequence is TGTGCCAGCAACCGACAGTTTGGCAATCAGCCCCAGCATTTT. It translates to CASNRQFGNQPQHF. The complete variable domain, with remaining parts taken from reference TRBV28 and TRBJ1-5, reads DVKVTQSSRYLVKRTGEKVFLECVQDMDHENMFWYRQDPGLGLRLIYFSYDVKMKEKGDIPEGYSVSREKKERFSLILESASTNQTSMYLCASNRQFGNQPQHFGDGTRLSIL.

This clone was picked up a small number of times. The chain uses TRBV24-1 and TRBJ2-2; D possibly corresponds to TRBD1 (5 bases). Per germline, CDR1 KGHDR and CDR2 SFDVKD. CDR3 length equals 17 residues. V lost 6 bases to trimming and J lost 0 bases, with 16 bases between them. The CDR3 sequence is CATSCPAGLTNTGELFF. CDR3 sequence (DNA): TGTGCCACCAGTTGTCCGGCAGGGCTAACGAACACCGGGGAGCTGTTTTTT.

The V call is TRBV24-1, the J call TRBJ1-4; the match to TRBD1 covers 7 bases. CDR1 KGHDR and CDR2 SFDVKD come from the germline V gene. The length of the CDR3 is 15 residues. The junction had 3 bases not matched to a gene; V was cut back by 2 bases and J by 4 bases. The CDR3 bases are TGTGCCACCAGTGATTCCGGGACAGTTAATGAAAAACTGTTTTTT. This sequence encodes CATSDSGTVNEKLFF.

V gene TRBV15 combines with J gene TRBJ2-4; tentatively, D is TRBD2 (5 bases). Germline V gene data show CDR1 as LNHNV and CDR2 as YYDKDF (reference sequence). This CDR3 is built from 12 residues. V was shortened by 8 bases and J by 6 bases, with 11 bases between the two germline ends. The CDR3 DNA is TGTGCCACCGATGGGAGCATAAACATTCAGTACTTC. Translation gives CATDGSINIQYF.

The sample holds a few counts of this clone. The chain carries TRBV6-6 and TRBJ1-1; a weak D match, TRBD1 (5 bases). The V gene lost 5 bases and the J gene lost 11 bases, with 12 bases spanning the gap. Germline V gives CDR1 MNHNY, CDR2 SVGAGI (reference sequence). The CDR3 sequence is 11 residues long. The CDR3 here is CASSPWGVAFF. In DNA form, the CDR3 reads TGTGCCAGCAGTCCGTGGGGGGTTGCTTTCTTT.

This chain connects TRBV24-1 to TRBJ2-5, with 7 nucleotides matching TRBD1. J was trimmed by 3 bases and V by 4 bases; bases with no gene match: 7. Germline V gene sequence: CDR1 KGHDR, CDR2 SFDVKD. The CDR3 has 15 residues. Here the CDR3 DNA reads TGTGCCACCAGTGACCAGGACAGGATGAAAGAGACCCAGTACTTC. It encodes CATSDQDRMKETQYF.

The DNA of the CDR3 is TGTGCCAGCAGGGCCTCGCCGTCTGCGAACACTGAAGCTTTCTTT. It is translated as CASRASPSANTEAFF. The chain joins TRBV6-5 to TRBJ1-1; D gene ambiguous. The CDR3 covers 15 residues. V lost 6 bases and J lost 1, with 15 bases in between. Per the germline V gene, CDR1 is MNHEY and CDR2 is SVGAGI.

The J gene is TRBJ1-5, the V gene TRBV19; no reliable D call. Trimming cost V 5 bases and J 6 bases, with 8 bases left between them. CDR1 LNHDA and CDR2 SQIVND come from the germline V gene (reference sequence). The CDR3 loop spans 12 amino acids. CDR3: CASSESGQPQHF. The CDR3 DNA is TGTGCCAGTAGTGAAAGCGGTCAGCCCCAGCATTTT.

The chain has TRBV9 and TRBJ1-5; D remains unclear. The CDR3 contains 13 residues. Germline V gene sequence: CDR1 SGDLS, CDR2 YYNGEE. Trimming removed 0 bases at V and 3 bases at J, with 4 bases between. The CDR3, as DNA: TGTGCCAGCAGCGTAGGTCACAATCAGCCCCAGCATTTT. Amino acid sequence: CASSVGHNQPQHF.

The CDR3 protein is CASSPGGNSNQPQHF. DNA of the CDR3: TGTGCCAGCAGCCCGGGAGGGAATAGCAATCAGCCCCAGCATTTT. The chain recombines TRBV6-6 with TRBJ1-5; D not certain. The CDR3 spans 15 residues. V was clipped by 6 bases and J by 0 bases, with 12 bases between them. In germline, CDR1 is MNHNY, CDR2 SVGAGI (reference sequence).